Below, 17 T cell receptor beta chains from the same sample are listed, as sequenced in a study of tumor-infiltrating lymphocytes in primary liver carcinoma. Investigators took RNA and DNA out together from approximately 22-30 mg of unsorted bulk tissue. Production of TCR beta cDNA used 400 to 600 ng total RNA together with a constant-region primer. Three nested multiplex PCR rounds, a slightly modified ARM-PCR method, built the TCR beta libraries. The first two PCR rounds, approximately 11 cycles each, used TRBV1-TRBV30 forward primers and a C-beta reverse primer. TCRdb fed the multiplex PCR reads into MiXCR, producing one record per CDR3 protein. The repertoire holds approximately 110,000 distinct CDR3 sequences, 55% to 75% seen once, with more than 7% in the top ten. Sequenced input: liver tumor tissue from sampling region 3. Subset noted: tumor region T3, left-lateral pole. The source of these receptors is a woman aged 55-70 years with primary liver carcinoma and hepatitis B virus infection.

Remarks on this clonotype: Since a much larger clone is just one base distant, this may be a read error. The chain joins TRBV28 to TRBJ2-3; 7 bases fit TRBD2. The CDR3 contains 15 residues. The V segment lost 10 bases and the J segment 1 base; nucleotides outside the gene matches: 11. Germline values: CDR1 MDHEN, CDR2 SYDVKM. The CDR3, as DNA: TGTGCCAACTTGGGCGGGAGTATAGGCACAGATACGCAGTATTTT. Encoded protein: CANLGGSIGTDTQYF.

The chain links TRBV6-6 to TRBJ2-7, with a tentative D call TRBD2 (6 bases). The CDR3 length is 15 residues. The V gene's germline CDR1 is MNHNY and CDR2 SVGAGI (reference sequence). Trimming cost V 6 bases and J 6 bases, with 21 bases left between them. CDR3 sequence: CASRQERSGDCEQYF. The DNA for the CDR3 is TGTGCCAGCAGACAGGAGAGGTCTGGGGACTGCGAGCAGTACTTC.

Notes on this clonotype: The junction does not match germline at one end; this may be a read error. The DNA of the CDR3 is TGTGCCAGCAGGGGGATTAGGGCGACCGGGGAGGTGTTTTTT. It translates to CASRGIRATGEVFF. J is TRBJ2-2 and V is TRBV11-3, with D maybe TRBD2 (6 bases). The germline CDR1 and CDR2 sequences are SGHNT and YENEEA. This CDR3 is built from 14 residues.

Comments on this clonotype: A junction boundary mismatches the germline segment, possibly from a read error. The chain couples TRBV11-2 to TRBJ2-7; perhaps TRBD2 as D (6 bases). Germline loops: CDR1 SGHAT, CDR2 FQNNGV. The CDR3 totals 17 residues. CDR3 amino acids: CVSSLVARPGSSYEQYF. DNA of the CDR3: TGTGTCAGCAGCTTAGTAGCCCGACCCGGGAGCTCCTACGAGCAATACTTC.

The rearrangement links TRBV11-3 to TRBJ2-1; weak D call: TRBD2 (5 bases). Trimming shortened V by 1 base and J by 9 bases, and 16 bases separated the two germline ends. The CDR3 sequence is 15 residues long. Germline-derived CDR1 and CDR2 are SGHNT and YENEEA. In nucleotides, the CDR3 is TGTGCCAGCAGCTTAGGAACCAGTGGGGAGCTTGAGCAGTTCTTC. As protein: CASSLGTSGELEQFF. Looking up the rest from reference TRBV11-3 and TRBJ2-1 gives the full variable domain: EAGVVQSPRYKIIEKKQPVAFWCNPISGHNTLYWYLQNLGQGPELLIRYENEEAVDDSQLPKDRFSAERLKGVDSTLKIQPAELGDSAVYLCASSLGTSGELEQFFGPGTRLTVL.

The chain links TRBV10-3 to TRBJ2-3, with 10 bases lining up with TRBD2. The CDR3 has 14 amino acids. CDR1 ENHRY and CDR2 SYGVKD come from the germline V gene. V was clipped by 10 bases and J by 7 bases; unmatched bases: 11. The CDR3: CANSPLAGEHTQYF. CDR3 DNA sequence: TGTGCCAACAGCCCGCTAGCGGGAGAGCATACGCAGTATTTT.

This rearrangement joins TRBV6-6 to TRBJ2-4; 7 nucleotides line up with TRBD1. V shed 10 bases and J 0 bases; nucleotides not matched to a gene: 15. The CDR3 is 17 amino acids. Germline V gene sequence: CDR1 MNHNY, CDR2 SVGAGI (reference sequence). Here the CDR3 reads CAISVNPTGLAKNIQYF. The CDR3, as DNA: TGTGCCATCAGCGTAAACCCGACAGGGTTAGCCAAAAACATTCAGTACTTC.

J is TRBJ2-7 and V is TRBV6-5, with a possible D match to TRBD1 (6 bases). Germline CDR1 is MNHEY and CDR2 is SVGAGI. The CDR3 loop spans 14 amino acids. With 6 bases removed from V and 9 bases from J, the gap between germline ends came to 21 bases. CDR3 in amino acids: CASSLNRDVGGQYF. The CDR3 DNA sequence: TGTGCCAGCAGCCTGAACAGGGATGTCGGTGGGCAGTACTTC.

A word on this clonotype: A much larger clone sits a single nucleotide away, making a read error possible. This rearrangement joins TRBV6-2 or TRBV6-3 to TRBJ1-3; TRBD1 matches at 7 bases. With 5 bases clipped from V and 0 bases from J, the junction kept 7 bases outside the gene matches. Germline assignment: CDR1 MNHEY and CDR2 SVGEGT. The length of the CDR3 is 16 residues. The CDR3, as DNA: TGTGCCAGCAGTAACACGGGACAGCACTCTGGAAACACCATATATTTT. Translation gives CASSNTGQHSGNTIYF.

A few counts support this clonotype. The chain uses TRBV7-9 and TRBJ1-2; TRBD1 agrees at 8 bases. Germline V gives CDR1 SEHNR, CDR2 FQNEAQ (reference sequence). The CDR3 is made up of 16 amino acids. The V gene end was trimmed by 7 bases and the J gene end by 6 bases; junction bases not matched to a gene: 16. CDR3 sequence reads: CASTYTFRGQGHGYTF. In nucleotides, the CDR3 is TGTGCCAGCACCTATACTTTTCGTGGACAGGGACATGGCTACACCTTC.

This clonotype was seen repeatedly, ten times or more. The CDR3 DNA reads as TGCAGCGTTCCACCCTTAGCGGGAGGGCCCTCCGGTGTTTATGAGCAGTTCTTC. It specifies CSVPPLAGGPSGVYEQFF. The chain links TRBV29-1 to TRBJ2-1; 11 nucleotides align to TRBD2. This CDR3 contains 18 residues. Germline V gene lookup returns CDR1 SQVTM and CDR2 ANQGSEA. The junction had 20 bases not matched to a gene; V was cut back by 5 bases and J by 8 bases.

On this clonotype itself: This may stem from a read error, because a much larger clone lies one nucleotide away. V gene TRBV5-1 combines with J gene TRBJ2-5; 14 bases are shared with TRBD2. The CDR3 loop spans 17 amino acids. The V gene end was trimmed by 2 bases and the J gene end by 5 bases; junction bases not matched to a gene: 8. CDR1 and CDR2 (germline): SGHRS, YFSETQ. The CDR3 sequence: CASSFGLAGGPWETQYF. DNA for the CDR3: TGCGCCAGCAGCTTTGGACTAGCGGGAGGCCCCTGGGAGACCCAGTACTTC.

The chain combines TRBV4-1 with TRBJ2-7; TRBD2 matches at 7 bases. The CDR3 length is 14 residues. CDR1 is MGHRA and CDR2 is YSYEKL in the germline V gene. Trimming removed 2 bases from V and 6 bases from J; junction bases left unmatched: 7. CDR3 sequence: CASSQNAGRSEQYF. The CDR3 DNA reads TGCGCCAGCAGCCAAAACGCCGGGAGGAGCGAGCAGTACTTC.

Turning to this clonotype: The junction shows a germline mismatch at one end, possibly a read error. This chain links TRBV4-1 with TRBJ2-4; TRBD2 aligns across 12 bases. This CDR3 region has 17 residues. Germline CDR1 MGHRA, CDR2 YSYEKL. The CDR3 nucleotides read TGCGCCGGCAGCCAAGACCATTCCGGGACTAGCGGGAACATTCAGTACTTC. Translation: CAGSQDHSGTSGNIQYF.

J is TRBJ2-3 and V is TRBV19; 10 bases fit TRBD2. V trimming: 3 bases; J trimming: 4 bases; junction bases outside the gene matches: 4. The CDR3 runs to 15 residues. Looked up from germline, CDR1 is LNHDA and CDR2 is SQIVND (reference sequence). The CDR3 bases are TGTGCCAGTAGTATGGCTAGCGGGAGTTCAGATACGCAGTATTTT. Residues: CASSMASGSSDTQYF.

A note on this clonotype: A read error may account for a junction end that differs from germline. The genes are TRBV11-3 and TRBJ2-2; weak D call: TRBD2 (5 bases). This CDR3 comprises 14 residues. Looked up from germline, CDR1 is SGHNT and CDR2 is YENEEA. As DNA, the CDR3 is TGCACCAGCAGGAGAACTAGGGCGACCGGGGAGCTGTTATTT. Translation: CTSRRTRATGELLF.

Comment on this clonotype: At one end, the junction sequence differs from germline, possibly due to a read error. J is TRBJ2-5 and V is TRBV4-1, with D tentatively TRBD1 or TRBD2 (5 bases each). The CDR3 length is 15 residues. Germline V gene lookup returns CDR1 MGHRA and CDR2 YSYEKL. CDR3 in amino acids: CTSSQDLGDWETQYF. The CDR3, as DNA: TGCACCAGCAGCCAAGATTTGGGGGATTGGGAGACCCAATACTTC.